These 11 T cell receptor beta chains were all obtained from the same sample, sequenced in a study of kidney transplant recipient with SARS-CoV-2 infection. TCRdb reprocessed the reads with MiXCR, giving one entry per CDR3 protein. The table records approximately 240,000 distinct CDR3 sequences, about 28% of them present only once. Sequenced material: a blood sample, taken at baseline and between days 110 and 120 from a kidney transplant recipient. These receptors all come from a male patient aged 30 to 39 who had COVID-19 and was a kidney transplant recipient. The T cells may come from the graft donor.

This clonotype was observed many times. The chain joins TRBV6-9 to TRBJ1-2; D is unclear. Trimming left V 5 bases short and J 4 bases short, with 23 bases between. The germline V gene encodes CDR1 MNHGY and CDR2 SVAAGI. This CDR3 contains 17 residues. For the CDR3, the DNA is TGTGCCAGCAGTAGCACCACGCCTTACGGAAAGACCTATGGCTACACCTTC. It translates to CASSSTTPYGKTYGYTF.

This clonotype was found many times. This rearrangement joins TRBV18 to TRBJ2-7; a possible D gene is TRBD1 (6 bases). The V end lost 2 bases, the J end lost 0 bases, and 8 bases lay between the germline ends. This CDR3 contains 14 residues. Germline loops: CDR1 KGHSH, CDR2 LQKENI. The CDR3 here is CASSPSGDSYEQYF. The CDR3 nucleotides are TGTGCCAGCTCACCATCAGGGGACTCCTACGAGCAGTACTTC.

Ten or more counts support this clonotype. The chain couples TRBV4-1 to TRBJ2-1, with 10 positions matching TRBD2. The CDR3 spans 14 residues. J lost 13 bases, V lost 2 bases, and 8 bases had no gene match. Germline assignment: CDR1 MGHRA and CDR2 YSYEKL. CDR3 sequence: CASSQSRLAGLQFF. DNA for the CDR3: TGCGCCAGCAGCCAATCAAGACTAGCGGGTCTCCAGTTCTTC.

The chain uses TRBV19 and TRBJ2-3; TRBD2 matches 11 bases. The CDR3 has 17 amino acids. CDR1 is LNHDA, CDR2 SQIVND, per germline (reference sequence). V lost 0 bases to trimming and J lost 2 bases; unmatched junction nucleotides: 4. The CDR3 protein is CASSIDSTSGATDTQYF. CDR3 nucleotides: TGTGCCAGTAGTATAGACTCGACTAGCGGGGCCACAGATACGCAGTATTTT.

As regards this clonotype: This may come from a read error, since a much larger clone is one base off. The V and J genes are TRBV25-1 and TRBJ2-4; D may be TRBD2 (6 bases). The DNA matches TRBJ2-7 better at its end, which makes the J call doubtful. CDR3 length: 13 residues. The germline V gene has CDR1 MGHDK and CDR2 SYGVNS. CDR3 coding DNA: TGTGCCGGCGGGGAGACTAGTCCCTACGAGCAGTACTTC. The encoded protein is CAGGETSPYEQYF.

This clonotype appeared many times. The rearrangement links TRBV28 to TRBJ2-1; 7 nucleotides match TRBD1. The junction had 8 bases not matched to a gene; V was cut back by 7 bases and J by 2 bases. The length of the CDR3 is 15 residues. Germline CDR1 and CDR2: MDHEN and SYDVKM. CDR3 sequence reads: CASTYPTGAYNEQFF. The CDR3 nucleotides are TGTGCCAGCACCTACCCCACAGGGGCCTACAATGAGCAGTTCTTC.

This clonotype appeared many times. The chain uses TRBV20-1 and TRBJ2-3; D unclear. V was shortened by 6 bases and J by 0 bases, with 13 bases between the two germline ends. There are 14 residues in the CDR3. Germline-derived CDR1 and CDR2 are DFQATT and SNEGSKA (reference sequence). The CDR3: CSAMPPGSTDTQYF. CDR3 nucleotide sequence: TGCAGTGCGATGCCGCCCGGAAGCACAGATACGCAGTATTTT.

This clonotype was recorded many times. CDR3 sequence: CSARDSGGYPETQYF. CDR3 DNA: TGCAGTGCTAGAGATTCGGGGGGGTACCCAGAGACCCAGTACTTC. The chain has TRBV20-1 and TRBJ2-5; 8 nucleotides agree with TRBD2. The CDR3 consists of 15 residues. V lost 0 bases and J lost 4; bases outside the gene matches: 7. The germline gives CDR1 DFQATT, CDR2 SNEGSKA (reference sequence).

To note about this clonotype: With a much larger clone just one base away, this may be a read error. The chain is built from TRBV6-5 and TRBJ1-2, with D perhaps matching TRBD1 (6 bases). V was clipped by 8 bases and J by 1 base, with 23 bases between them. This CDR3 is 17 amino acids long. Germline-derived CDR1 and CDR2 are MNHEY and SVGAGI. CDR3 bases: TGTGCCAGCGCCTACCACGGGGGGCGGAGAAATAACTATGGCTACACCTTC. Amino acid sequence: CASAYHGGRRNNYGYTF.

Points on this clonotype: This may come from a read error, since a much larger clone is one base off. The CDR3 DNA reads TGCAGTGCTAGAGGAGAGGTTCGCAATTCACCCCTCCACTTT. It yields the protein CSARGEVRNSPLHF. This rearrangement joins TRBV20-1 to TRBJ1-6; no reliable D call. V was pared by 1 base and J by 7 bases, with 11 bases between. Per germline, CDR1 DFQATT and CDR2 SNEGSKA (reference sequence). The length of the CDR3 is 14 residues.

Note on this clonotype: A much larger clone differs from this one at a single base, so this may be a read error. The chain carries TRBV5-1 and TRBJ1-2; D ambiguous. This CDR3 is built from 16 residues. CDR1 and CDR2 (germline): SGHRS, YFSETQ. V lost 10 bases, J lost 4 bases, and 26 bases lay in between. The CDR3, as DNA: TGCGCCGGCAAAAAGCAATCGGTTCGAAAGACCTATGGCTACACCTTC. Translated, it gives CAGKKQSVRKTYGYTF.